This passage covers 19 T cell receptor beta chains from one sample sequenced in a study of shared clonotypes between healthy human individuals. Libraries were prepared by immunoSEQ multiplex PCR; TCRdb keeps only in-frame clonotypes and omits some of them. The table has some 740,000 clones, 80% to 95% seen once. Naive CD8 cells were CD45RO-negative, positively selected for CCR7, excluding terminally differentiated effector memory CD45RA+ cells. The source material was naive CD8+ T cells sorted from blood. Source of these receptors: a man in his thirties or forties in good health.

The J gene is TRBJ2-2, the V gene TRBV28; D is possibly TRBD1 (6 bases). The germline V gene encodes CDR1 MDHEN and CDR2 SYDVKM. This CDR3 comprises 16 residues. Trimming cost V 1 base and J 5 bases, with 14 bases left between them. In DNA form, the CDR3 reads TGTGCCAGCAGTTTATCGTCCTGGACAGTAACCGGGGAGCTGTTTTTT. It yields the protein CASSLSSWTVTGELFF.

The gene calls are TRBV27 and TRBJ2-1; D is possibly TRBD1 (5 bases). V dropped 5 bases and J dropped 9 bases, with 23 bases sitting between them. The CDR3 consists of 16 residues. The germline V gene has CDR1 MNHEY and CDR2 SMNVEV (reference sequence). This CDR3 reads CASSPTRTPLVGEQFF. The CDR3 DNA is TGTGCCAGCAGTCCAACCCGGACACCTCTAGTAGGTGAGCAGTTCTTC.

This chain uses TRBV5-8 with TRBJ2-5, with 16 positions matching TRBD2. V gave up 1 base and J gave up 3 bases; unmatched junction bases: 3. Germline V CDR1 and CDR2: SGHTS, YDEGEE. This CDR3 spans 17 amino acids. CDR3 bases: TGTGCCAGCAGCTTGTCAGGGACTAGCGGGAGGGAAGAGACCCAGTACTTC. Translation: CASSLSGTSGREETQYF.

This chain joins TRBV19 and TRBJ2-7, with D uncertain. The CDR3 runs 15 residues. CDR1 LNHDA and CDR2 SQIVND come from the germline V gene (reference sequence). With 1 base removed from V and 0 bases from J, the gap between germline ends came to 10 bases. Here the CDR3 DNA reads TGTGCCAGTAGTATAGTCAGCAGCAGCTCCTACGAGCAGTACTTC. Protein: CASSIVSSSSYEQYF.

In its sample, this clone was seen once. V and J are TRBV9 and TRBJ2-1; 7 nucleotides align to TRBD2. With V trimmed by 4 bases and J by 2 bases, 9 bases remained unmatched. Germline V gene sequence: CDR1 SGDLS, CDR2 YYNGEE. This CDR3 is built from 16 residues. The CDR3 DNA follows: TGTGCCAGCAGCATCCGGACTAGTGACACCTACAATGAGCAGTTCTTC. Translating gives CASSIRTSDTYNEQFF.

The chain uses TRBV10-1 and TRBJ1-2; D might be TRBD1 (5 bases). This CDR3 has 13 amino acids. Trimming took off 5 bases at V and 4 bases at J, with 11 bases between the two ends. Germline values: CDR1 WNHNN, CDR2 SYGVQD (reference sequence). The CDR3 protein is CASSRDSGYGYTF. CDR3 nucleotides: TGCGCCAGCAGTAGAGACAGCGGCTATGGCTACACCTTC.

V is TRBV10-3 and J is TRBJ2-1; 9 bases are a match to TRBD1. CDR1 and CDR2 (germline): ENHRY, SYGVKD. V trimming: 8 bases; J trimming: 1 base; junction bases outside the gene matches: 9. CDR3 length: 16 amino acids. This CDR3 reads CAIEFTGGRSYNEQFF. In DNA form, the CDR3 reads TGTGCCATCGAGTTTACAGGGGGCAGGTCCTACAATGAGCAGTTCTTC.

This chain joins TRBV27 and TRBJ2-1, with D perhaps TRBD2 (7 bases). The CDR3 runs to 16 residues. Germline V lookup: CDR1 MNHEY, CDR2 SMNVEV (reference sequence). With 4 bases removed from V and 5 bases from J, the gap between germline ends came to 18 bases. The chain's CDR3 is CASSYLGGPPNNEQFF. The DNA for the CDR3 is TGTGCCAGCAGTTATTTGGGGGGGCCTCCTAACAATGAGCAGTTCTTC.

The chain has TRBV27 and TRBJ2-7; no clear D. Deletions cut 4 bases from V and 0 bases from J, with 13 bases between. From germline, CDR1 is MNHEY and CDR2 SMNVEV (reference sequence). This CDR3 comprises 15 residues. CDR3 sequence reads: CASSSRGSSSYEQYF. For the CDR3, the DNA is TGTGCCAGCAGTTCGCGAGGCTCTAGCTCCTACGAGCAGTACTTC.

This chain uses TRBV7-6 with TRBJ2-3; 8 bases are a match to TRBD2. The CDR3 sequence is 17 residues long. The germline V gene encodes CDR1 SGHVS and CDR2 FNYEAQ. The ends lost 0 bases at V and 3 bases at J; junction bases unmatched: 8. DNA for the CDR3: TGTGCCAGCAGCTTAGCGGGCAGCGGGAGCGGTACAGATACGCAGTATTTT. Its translation is CASSLAGSGSGTDTQYF.

This clone was observed a single time. The rearrangement links TRBV5-6 to TRBJ1-1; perhaps TRBD1 as D (5 bases). V shed 0 bases and J shed 3 bases, with 12 bases lying between them. Germline-derived CDR1 and CDR2 are SGHDT and YYEEEE. CDR3 length: 15 amino acids. The CDR3, as DNA: TGTGCCAGCAGCTTGGGCAGGGTGTTGTACACTGAAGCTTTCTTT. Translating it yields CASSLGRVLYTEAFF.

The chain is built from TRBV7-8 and TRBJ2-1; the match to TRBD2 covers 9 bases. Trimming at V came to 3 bases and at J to 6 bases, leaving 9 bases not matched to a gene. The length of the CDR3 is 16 residues. Germline V gene lookup returns CDR1 SGHVS and CDR2 FQNEAQ. In DNA, the CDR3 is TGTGCCAGCAGCTTGGGGACTAGCCTTTTGGTCAATGAGCAGTTCTTC. It translates to CASSLGTSLLVNEQFF. Together with reference TRBV7-8 and TRBJ2-1, the CDR3 gives the full variable domain: GAGVSQSPRYKVAKRGQDVALRCDPISGHVSLFWYQQALGQGPEFLTYFQNEAQLDKSGLPSDRFFAERPEGSVSTLKIQRTQQEDSAVYLCASSLGTSLLVNEQFFGPGTRLTVL.

In regard to this clone: At one boundary the junction diverges from the germline segment, which might be a read error. The chain employs TRBV5-6 and TRBJ2-7, with D perhaps matching TRBD1 or TRBD2 (5 bases each). The CDR3 is 13 amino acids. Looked up from germline, CDR1 is SGHDT and CDR2 is YYEEEE. The CDR3 bases are TGTGCCAGCAACTTGGTTAGGGGAGACGAGCAGTACTTC. Encoded protein: CASNLVRGDEQYF.

This clone has only one observation. This chain connects TRBV10-1 to TRBJ2-1; D is unresolved. Germline lookup yields CDR1 WNHNN and CDR2 SYGVQD (reference sequence). With 2 bases removed from V and 8 bases from J, the gap between germline ends came to 16 bases. This CDR3 is built from 15 residues. As DNA, the CDR3 is TGCGCCAGCAGTGAGGACGTTTTGGAGAGCGATGAGCAGTTCTTC. Protein sequence: CASSEDVLESDEQFF.

Comment on this clone: Other DNA sequences within the sample encode an identical CDR3. The chain combines TRBV7-9 with TRBJ1-1; 8 nucleotides match TRBD1. In germline, CDR1 is SEHNR, CDR2 FQNEAQ (reference sequence). V lost 5 bases, J lost 1 base, and 6 bases stayed unmatched. This CDR3 is built from 15 residues. As DNA, the CDR3 is TGTGCCAGCAGCCCAACGGGGACAGGGAACACTGAAGCTTTCTTT. Protein product: CASSPTGTGNTEAFF.

This chain links TRBV7-9 with TRBJ2-2, with no clear D. Deletions cut 5 bases from V and 0 bases from J, with 16 bases between. Germline assignment: CDR1 SEHNR and CDR2 FQNEAQ (reference sequence). The CDR3 length is 17 residues. CDR3 DNA sequence: TGTGCCAGCAGCGCAAAGGTTGCCAAGGCGAACACCGGGGAGCTGTTTTTT. As protein: CASSAKVAKANTGELFF.

The chain has TRBV30 and TRBJ2-1, with D perhaps matching TRBD2 (6 bases). From germline, CDR1 is GTSNPN and CDR2 SVGIG (reference sequence). CDR3 length: 14 amino acids. V lost 3 bases, J lost 5 bases, and 14 bases lay in between. The CDR3 bases are TGTGCCTGGAGCCGCGGGGCAGGGAACAATGAGCAGTTCTTC. It codes for CAWSRGAGNNEQFF.

The genes are TRBV9 and TRBJ2-7; 10 nucleotides match TRBD1. V was clipped by 4 bases and J by 4 bases; unmatched bases: 5. The V gene's germline CDR1 is SGDLS and CDR2 YYNGEE. This CDR3 comprises 14 residues. CDR3 in DNA: TGTGCCAGCAGCCAGGGACAGGGGAATTACGAGCAGTACTTC. Its protein is CASSQGQGNYEQYF.

The chain uses TRBV2 and TRBJ2-7; TRBD1 aligns across 9 bases. Germline V gives CDR1 SNHLY, CDR2 FYNNEI. The J segment lost 0 bases and the V segment lost 4 bases, leaving 13 bases of the junction unmatched. CDR3 length equals 18 residues. The CDR3 protein is CASSVVTERDRASYEQYF. Written as DNA, the CDR3 is TGTGCCAGCAGTGTCGTAACCGAGCGGGACAGGGCCTCCTACGAGCAGTACTTC.